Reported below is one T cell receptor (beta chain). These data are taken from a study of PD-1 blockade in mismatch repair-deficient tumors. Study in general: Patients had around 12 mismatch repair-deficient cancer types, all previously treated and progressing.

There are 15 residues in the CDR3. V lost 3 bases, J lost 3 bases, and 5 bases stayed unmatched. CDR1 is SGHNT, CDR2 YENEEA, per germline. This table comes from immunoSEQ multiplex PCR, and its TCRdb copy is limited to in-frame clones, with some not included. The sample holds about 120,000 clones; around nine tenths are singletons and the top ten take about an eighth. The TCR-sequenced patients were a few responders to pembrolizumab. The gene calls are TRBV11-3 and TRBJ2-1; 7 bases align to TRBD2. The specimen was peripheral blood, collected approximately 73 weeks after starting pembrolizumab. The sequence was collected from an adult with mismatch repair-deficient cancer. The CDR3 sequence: CASSFQGLDYNEQFF. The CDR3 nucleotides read TGTGCCAGCAGCTTCCAAGGACTAGACTACAATGAGCAGTTCTTC.